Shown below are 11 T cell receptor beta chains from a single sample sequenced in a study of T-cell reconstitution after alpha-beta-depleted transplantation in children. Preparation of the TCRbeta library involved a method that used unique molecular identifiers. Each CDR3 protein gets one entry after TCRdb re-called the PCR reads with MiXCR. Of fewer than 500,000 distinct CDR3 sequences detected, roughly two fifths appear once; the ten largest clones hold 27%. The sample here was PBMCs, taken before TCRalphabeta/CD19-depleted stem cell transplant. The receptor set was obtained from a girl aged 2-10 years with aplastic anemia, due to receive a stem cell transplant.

CDR3 nucleotide sequence: TGTGCCAGCAGTTACGGAAGGGGGGATCAGCCCCAGCATTTT. Encoded protein: CASSYGRGDQPQHF. V gene TRBV6-5 combines with J gene TRBJ1-5, with D perhaps matching TRBD1 (6 bases). Germline CDR1 and CDR2: MNHEY and SVGAGI. The CDR3 contains 14 residues. Trimming removed 2 bases from V and 5 bases from J, with 10 bases in between.

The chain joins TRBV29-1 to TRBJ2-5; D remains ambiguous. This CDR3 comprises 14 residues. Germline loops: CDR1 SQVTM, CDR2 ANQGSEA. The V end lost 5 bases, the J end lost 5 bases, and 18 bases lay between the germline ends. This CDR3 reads CSVLSAGWIETQYF. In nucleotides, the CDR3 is TGCAGCGTTCTATCCGCAGGTTGGATTGAGACCCAGTACTTC.

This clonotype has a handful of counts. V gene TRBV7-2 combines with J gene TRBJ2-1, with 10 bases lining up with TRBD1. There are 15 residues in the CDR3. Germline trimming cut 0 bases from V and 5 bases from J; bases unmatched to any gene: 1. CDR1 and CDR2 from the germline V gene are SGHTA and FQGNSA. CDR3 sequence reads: CASSLAGTGDNEQFF. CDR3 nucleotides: TGTGCCAGCAGCTTAGCCGGGACAGGGGACAATGAGCAGTTCTTC.

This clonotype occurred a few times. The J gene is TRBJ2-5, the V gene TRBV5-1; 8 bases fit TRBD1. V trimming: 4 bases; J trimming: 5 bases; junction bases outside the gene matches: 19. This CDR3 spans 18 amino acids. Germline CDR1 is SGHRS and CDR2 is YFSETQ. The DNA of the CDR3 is TGCGCCAGCAGCACTGGGGTACAACGACGGACAGGGAGGGAGACCCAGTACTTC. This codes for CASSTGVQRRTGRETQYF.

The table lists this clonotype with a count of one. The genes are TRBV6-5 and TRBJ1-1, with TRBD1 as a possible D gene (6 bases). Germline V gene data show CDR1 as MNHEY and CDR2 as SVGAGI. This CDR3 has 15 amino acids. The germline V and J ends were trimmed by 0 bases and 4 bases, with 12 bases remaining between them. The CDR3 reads CASSYSGGAGTEAFF. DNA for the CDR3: TGTGCCAGCAGTTACTCGGGGGGCGCGGGCACTGAAGCTTTCTTT.

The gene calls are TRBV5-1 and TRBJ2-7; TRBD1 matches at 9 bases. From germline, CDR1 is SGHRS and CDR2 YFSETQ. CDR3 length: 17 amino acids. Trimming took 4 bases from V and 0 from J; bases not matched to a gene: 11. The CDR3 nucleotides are TGCGCCAGCAGCGTCCTCCCGGGACAGGGAACCTCCTACGAGCAGTACTTC. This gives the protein CASSVLPGQGTSYEQYF. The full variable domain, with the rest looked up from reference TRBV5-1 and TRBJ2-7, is KAGVTQTPRYLIKTRGQQVTLSCSPISGHRSVSWYQQTPGQGLQFLFEYFSETQRNKGNFPGRFSGRQFSNSRSEMNVSTLELGDSALYLCASSVLPGQGTSYEQYFGPGTRLTVT.

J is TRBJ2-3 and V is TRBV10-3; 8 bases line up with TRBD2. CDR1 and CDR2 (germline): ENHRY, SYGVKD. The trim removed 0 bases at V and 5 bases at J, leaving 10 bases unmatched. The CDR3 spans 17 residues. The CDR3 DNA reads TGTGCCATCAGTGAGTCGACGGGCGGGGGGCCTAAAGATACGCAGTATTTT. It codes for CAISESTGGGPKDTQYF.

As DNA, the CDR3 is TGTGCCAGCAATGCCCCGGGGGGGAGGGCGGGTAATGAGCAGTTCTTC. As protein: CASNAPGGRAGNEQFF. The rearrangement links TRBV12-3 or TRBV12-4 to TRBJ2-1; TRBD2 aligns across 8 bases. The CDR3 covers 16 residues. Trimming at V came to 7 bases and at J to 7 bases, leaving 15 bases not matched to a gene.

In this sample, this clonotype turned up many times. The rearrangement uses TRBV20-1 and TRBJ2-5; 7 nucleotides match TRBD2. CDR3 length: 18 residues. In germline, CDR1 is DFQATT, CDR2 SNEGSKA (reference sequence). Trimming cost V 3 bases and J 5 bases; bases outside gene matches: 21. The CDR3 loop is CSASVDPGGGRAAETQYF. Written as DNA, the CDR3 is TGCAGTGCTAGTGTAGACCCCGGGGGTGGGAGGGCCGCCGAGACCCAGTACTTC.

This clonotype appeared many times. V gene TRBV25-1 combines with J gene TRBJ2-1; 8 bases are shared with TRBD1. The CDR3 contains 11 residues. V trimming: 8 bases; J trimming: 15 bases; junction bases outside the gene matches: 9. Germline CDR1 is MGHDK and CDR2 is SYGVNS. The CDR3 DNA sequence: TGTGCCAGCGGTGGACAGGGAAGTCGGTTCTTC. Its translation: CASGGQGSRFF.

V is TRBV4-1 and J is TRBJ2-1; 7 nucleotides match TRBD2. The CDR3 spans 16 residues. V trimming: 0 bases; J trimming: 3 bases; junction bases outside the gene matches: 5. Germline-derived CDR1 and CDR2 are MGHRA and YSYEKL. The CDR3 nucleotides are TGCGCCAGCAGCCAAGAAGAGCGGGGTGTCTACAATGAGCAGTTCTTC. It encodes CASSQEERGVYNEQFF.